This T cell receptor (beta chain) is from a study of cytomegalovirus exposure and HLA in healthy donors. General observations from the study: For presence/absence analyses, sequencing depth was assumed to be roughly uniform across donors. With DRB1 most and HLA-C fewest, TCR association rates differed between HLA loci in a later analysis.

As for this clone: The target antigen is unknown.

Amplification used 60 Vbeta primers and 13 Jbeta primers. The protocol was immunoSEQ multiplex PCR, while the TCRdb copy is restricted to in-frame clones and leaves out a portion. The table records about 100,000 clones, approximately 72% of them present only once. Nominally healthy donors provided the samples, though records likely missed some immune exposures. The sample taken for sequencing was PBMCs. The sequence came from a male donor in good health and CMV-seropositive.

The CDR3 DNA reads TGCAGCGTTGAAGGGGGAGGCAGGAGGAGCACTGAAGCTTTCTTT. It codes for CSVEGGGRRSTEAFF. The chain uses TRBV29-1 and TRBJ1-1, with D hard to call. The CDR3 is made up of 15 amino acids. In germline, CDR1 is SQVTM, CDR2 ANQGSEA. Trimming shortened V by 1 base and J by 4 bases, and 16 bases separated the two germline ends.